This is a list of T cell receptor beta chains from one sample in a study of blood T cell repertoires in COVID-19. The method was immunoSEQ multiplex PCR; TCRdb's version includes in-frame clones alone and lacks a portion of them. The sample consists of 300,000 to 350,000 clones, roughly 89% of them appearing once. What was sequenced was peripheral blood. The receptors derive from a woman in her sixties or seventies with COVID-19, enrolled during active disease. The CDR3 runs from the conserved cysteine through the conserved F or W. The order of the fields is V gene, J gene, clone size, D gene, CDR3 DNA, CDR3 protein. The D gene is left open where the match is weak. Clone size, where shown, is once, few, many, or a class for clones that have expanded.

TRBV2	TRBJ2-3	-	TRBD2	TGTGCCGGCCAGGGTAGCGGGGTGTCAGATACGCAGTATTTT	CAGQGSGVSDTQYF
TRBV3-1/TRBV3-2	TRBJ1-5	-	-	TGTGCCAGCAGCCCCCTCGGAGTACAGCCCCAGCATTTT	CASSPLGVQPQHF
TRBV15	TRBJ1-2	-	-	TGTGCCACCAGCAGAGATCCGGGACATTACTATGGCTACACCTTC	CATSRDPGHYYGYTF
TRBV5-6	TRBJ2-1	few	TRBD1	TGTGCCAGCAGCATTGCTACATACAGGGGAAATGAGCAGTTCTTC	CASSIATYRGNEQFF
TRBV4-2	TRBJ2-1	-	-	TGTGCCAGCAGCCTGTCGTCAAGGGGGGGTCCCTACAATGAGCAGTTCTTC	CASSLSSRGGPYNEQFF
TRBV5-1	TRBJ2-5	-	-	TGCGCCAGCAGCTTTGGTCGTTCGTCCGGAGAGCTTGGAGAGACCCAGTACTTC	CASSFGRSSGELGETQYF
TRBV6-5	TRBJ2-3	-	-	TGTGCCAGCAGTACCCTTAGCGATACGCAGTATTTT	CASSTLSDTQYF
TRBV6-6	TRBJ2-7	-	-	TGTGCCAGCAGCAGGGCGACAATACCCTACGAGCAGTACTTC	CASSRATIPYEQYF
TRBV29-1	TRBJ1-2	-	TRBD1	TGCAGCGTACAGGGGGCGGATGACTATGGCTACACCTTC	CSVQGADDYGYTF
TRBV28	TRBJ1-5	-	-	TGTGCCAGCAGTGCCGCGTCCAGGGGACAACAGCCCCAGCATTTT	CASSAASRGQQPQHF
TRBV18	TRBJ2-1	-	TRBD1	TGTGCCAGCTCACCAATGGTACAGGGGATGGTCGGTGAGCAGTTCTTC	CASSPMVQGMVGEQFF
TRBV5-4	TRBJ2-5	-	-	TGTGCCAGCAGCTCCCGCGGGGGCGGTGAGACCCAGTACTTC	CASSSRGGGETQYF
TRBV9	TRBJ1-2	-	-	TGTGCCAGCAGCGGTGGGACAAACTATGGCTACACCTTC	CASSGGTNYGYTF
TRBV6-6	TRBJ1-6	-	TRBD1	TGTGCCAGCAGTTTTACAGGGGACCTCTATAATTCACCCCTCCACTTT	CASSFTGDLYNSPLHF
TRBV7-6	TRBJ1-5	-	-	TGTGCCAGCAGCTTAGCGGGGGGTAGCAATCAGCCCCAGCATTTT	CASSLAGGSNQPQHF
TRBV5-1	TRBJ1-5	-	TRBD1	TGCGCCAGCAGCCGTGAACCGGGACAGCGCAATCAGCCCCAGCATTTT	CASSREPGQRNQPQHF
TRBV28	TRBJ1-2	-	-	TGTGCCAGCAGTTCGGAGGTAAACTATGGCTACACCTTC	CASSSEVNYGYTF
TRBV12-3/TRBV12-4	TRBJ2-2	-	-	TGTGCCAGCAGTTGGGGCGACACCGGGGAGCTGTTTTTT	CASSWGDTGELFF
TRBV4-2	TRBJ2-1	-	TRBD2	TGTGCCAGCAGCCAAGCCCGAGGCGGGAGCTCCTACAATGAGCAGTTCTTC	CASSQARGGSSYNEQFF
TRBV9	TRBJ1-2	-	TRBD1	TGTGCCAGCAGCGGGAACAGGGGGCTAGGGGGCTACACCTTC	CASSGNRGLGGYTF
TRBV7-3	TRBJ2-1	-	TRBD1	TGTGCCAGCAGCTCTATGCCATACAGGGGGCGTAATGAGCAGTTCTTC	CASSSMPYRGRNEQFF
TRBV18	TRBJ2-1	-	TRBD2	TGTGCCAGCTCAGACAGACTAGCGGGGGGCGTCTCGTACAATGAGCAGTTCTTC	CASSDRLAGGVSYNEQFF
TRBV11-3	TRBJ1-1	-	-	TGTGCCAGCAGCCCGGGGGGACGGAACACTGAAGCTTTCTTT	CASSPGGRNTEAFF
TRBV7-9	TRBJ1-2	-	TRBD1	TGTGCCAGCAGCGATACAGGGGACTATGGCTACACCTTC	CASSDTGDYGYTF
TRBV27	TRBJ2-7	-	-	TGTGCCAGCAGTTTTTCCCGGGTCTCCTACGAGCAGTACTTC	CASSFSRVSYEQYF
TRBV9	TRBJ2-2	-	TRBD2	TGTGCCAGCAGCGTAGGTTTAGCGGGGCGGACCGGGGAGCTGTTTTTT	CASSVGLAGRTGELFF
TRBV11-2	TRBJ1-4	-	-	TGTGCCAGCAGCTTCCGGGCCAGGGGAACTAATGAAAAACTGTTTTTT	CASSFRARGTNEKLFF
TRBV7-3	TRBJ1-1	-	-	TGTGCCAGCAGCCTTATGCGGAACACTGAAGCTTTCTTT	CASSLMRNTEAFF
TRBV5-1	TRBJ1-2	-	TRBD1	TGCGCCAGCAGCTTCGAGACAGGGCGAAACTATGGCTACACCTTC	CASSFETGRNYGYTF
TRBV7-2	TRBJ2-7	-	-	TGTGCCAGCGCCGTAGGGCTAGCGTTCTACGAGCAGTACTTC	CASAVGLAFYEQYF
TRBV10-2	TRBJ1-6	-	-	TGCGCCAGCAGTGGTCCGCAGGGCGCCTCACCCCTCCACTTT	CASSGPQGASPLHF
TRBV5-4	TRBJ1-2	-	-	TGTGCCAGCAGCTTGAATATATTTATAGCTAACTATGGCTACACCTTC	CASSLNIFIANYGYTF
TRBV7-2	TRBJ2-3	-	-	TGTGCCAGCAGCACAACAGATACGCAGTATTTT	CASSTTDTQYF
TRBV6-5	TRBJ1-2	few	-	TGTGCCAGCAGTAAGGGAAGGGGCGATGGCTACACCTTC	CASSKGRGDGYTF
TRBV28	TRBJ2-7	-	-	TGTGCCAGCGGACGAGGGGGCTACGAGCAGTACTTC	CASGRGGYEQYF
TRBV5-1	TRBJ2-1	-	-	TGCGCCAGCAGCGAGCAGGCAGGGGCCTCGTACAATGAGCAGTTCTTC	CASSEQAGASYNEQFF
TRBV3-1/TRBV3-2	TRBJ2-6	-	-	TGTGCCAGCAGCCAGAGGGCTGGGGCCAACGTCCTGACTTTC	CASSQRAGANVLTF
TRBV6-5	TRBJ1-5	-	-	TGTGCCAGCAGTAGGGACACCCTCCTCAATCAGCCCCAGCATTTT	CASSRDTLLNQPQHF
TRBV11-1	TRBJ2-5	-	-	TGTGCCAGCAGCCAAAGGGGGGGGACTTCACAAGAGACCCAGTACTTC	CASSQRGGTSQETQYF
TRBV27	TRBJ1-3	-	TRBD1	TGTGCCAGCAGTTATACAGGGGGCTCTGGAAACACCATATATTTT	CASSYTGGSGNTIYF
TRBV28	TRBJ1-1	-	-	TGTGCCAGCAGGCTGCCCGGAGGGATGAACACTGAAGCTTTCTTT	CASRLPGGMNTEAFF
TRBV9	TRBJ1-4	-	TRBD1	TGTGCCAGCTCACAAGCCAGGGGGCATGAAAAACTGTTTTTT	CASSQARGHEKLFF
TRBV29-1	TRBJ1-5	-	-	TGCAGCGTCCGTGACAGGAATAGCAATCAGCCCCAGCATTTT	CSVRDRNSNQPQHF
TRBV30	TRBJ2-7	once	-	TGTGCCTGGAGTGTAAACTTTAGCGAGCAGTACTTC	CAWSVNFSEQYF
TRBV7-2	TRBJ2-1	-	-	TGTGCCAGCAGCTGGCGGGAAACAGTTCGGAATGAGCAGTTCTTC	CASSWRETVRNEQFF
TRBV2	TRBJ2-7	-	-	TGTGCCAGCAGTGAACAGTCCTACGAGCAGTACTTC	CASSEQSYEQYF
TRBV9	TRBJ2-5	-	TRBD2	TGTGCCAGCAGCGTAGGATTCCTAGCGGGGGAAGACCAAGAGACCCAGTACTTC	CASSVGFLAGEDQETQYF
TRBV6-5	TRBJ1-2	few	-	TGTGCCAGCAGCCCCGGACGGGGAATGGGAGGCTACACCTTC	CASSPGRGMGGYTF
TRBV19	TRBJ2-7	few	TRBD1	TGTGCCAGTAGTATCGGGACAGGGTGGCACTACGAGCAGTACTTC	CASSIGTGWHYEQYF
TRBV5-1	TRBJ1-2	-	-	TGCGCCAGCAGCTCCGAGATTACTAACTATGGCTACACCTTC	CASSSEITNYGYTF
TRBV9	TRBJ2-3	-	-	TGTGCCAGCAGCGTAGCAGGCAACACAGATACGCAGTATTTT	CASSVAGNTDTQYF
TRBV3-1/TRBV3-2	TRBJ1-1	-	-	TGTGCCAGCAGCCCTCGGGGGAAGAGTGGCCCTGAAGCTTTCTTT	CASSPRGKSGPEAFF
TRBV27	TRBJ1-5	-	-	TGTGCCAGCAGAGGAGGGGTCAATCAGCCCCAGCATTTT	CASRGGVNQPQHF
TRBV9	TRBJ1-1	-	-	TGTGCCAGCAGCGTAGCGGGGGGCGCGAGCACTGAAGCTTTCTTT	CASSVAGGASTEAFF
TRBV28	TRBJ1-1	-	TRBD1	TGTGCCAGCAGTGCACCGGGACAGGGGGGCACTGAAGCTTTCTTT	CASSAPGQGGTEAFF
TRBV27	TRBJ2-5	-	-	TGTGCCAGCAGTTTCCAATCGGGATGGGAGACCCAGTACTTC	CASSFQSGWETQYF
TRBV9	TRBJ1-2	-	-	TGTGCCAGCAGCAAAGACAGCAACTCACTACCCGGGGGTGGCTACACCTTC	CASSKDSNSLPGGGYTF
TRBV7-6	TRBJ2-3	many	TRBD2	TGTGCCAGCAGCTTAGTGATTTACGGGACTAGCGGGGGGGACGCAGATACGCAGTATTTT	CASSLVIYGTSGGDADTQYF
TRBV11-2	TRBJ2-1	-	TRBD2	TGTGCCAGCAGCAAAACTAGCGGGGGGGGAAATGAGCAGTTCTTC	CASSKTSGGGNEQFF
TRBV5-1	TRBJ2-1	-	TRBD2	TGCGCCAGCAGCTGGGGACTAGCGGGAAATGAGCAGTTCTTC	CASSWGLAGNEQFF